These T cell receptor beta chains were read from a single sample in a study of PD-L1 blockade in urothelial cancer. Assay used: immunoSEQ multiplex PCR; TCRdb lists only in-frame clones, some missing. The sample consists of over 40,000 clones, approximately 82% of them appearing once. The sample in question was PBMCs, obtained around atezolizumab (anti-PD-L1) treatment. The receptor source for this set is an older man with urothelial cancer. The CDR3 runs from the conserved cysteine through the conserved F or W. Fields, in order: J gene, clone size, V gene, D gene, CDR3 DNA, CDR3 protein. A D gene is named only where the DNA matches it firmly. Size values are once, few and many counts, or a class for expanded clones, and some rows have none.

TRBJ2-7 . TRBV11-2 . TGTGCCAGCAGCTTAGGGCGACAGCGCTCCTACGAGCAGTACTTC CASSLGRQRSYEQYF
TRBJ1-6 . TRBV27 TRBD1 TGTGCCAGCAGTTCGACAGGGATAAGGGTTTCACCCCTCCACTTT CASSSTGIRVSPLHF
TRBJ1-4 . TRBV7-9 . TGTGCCAGCAGCCCCTTGAGGGAAAAACTGTTTTTT CASSPLREKLFF
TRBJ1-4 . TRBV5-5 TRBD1 TGTGCCAGCAGCTTACAGGGGACGAGATATAATGAAAAACTGTTTTTT CASSLQGTRYNEKLFF
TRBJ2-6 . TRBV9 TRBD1 TGTGCCAGCAGCTTAGCAGGGGGCCAGGCTGGGGCCAACGTCCTGACTTTC CASSLAGGQAGANVLTF
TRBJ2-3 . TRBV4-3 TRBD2 TGCGCCAGCAGCCAGGGGACTAGCGAGCTCGGAGATACGCAGTATTTT CASSQGTSELGDTQYF
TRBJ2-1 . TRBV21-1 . TGTGCCAGCAGCAAGGTGTCCCGCAGACTAGCGGAAAATGGGTTAACCTACAATGAGCAGTTCTTC CASSKVSRRLAENGLTYNEQFF
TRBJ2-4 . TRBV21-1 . TGTGCCAGCAGCAATAGGCTGCGGTCGAAACTGTACTTC CASSNRLRSKLYF
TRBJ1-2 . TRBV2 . TGTGCCAGCAGTGCGTATTCCTATGGCTACACCTTC CASSAYSYGYTF
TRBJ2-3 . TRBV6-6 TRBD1 TGTGCCAGCAGTTACCAGGACAGGGGGACAGATACGCAGTATTTT CASSYQDRGTDTQYF
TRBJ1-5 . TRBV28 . TGTGCCAGCAGTCCCGCTCAGGGTAATAGCAATCAGCCCCAGCATTTT CASSPAQGNSNQPQHF
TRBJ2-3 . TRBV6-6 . TGTGCCAGCAGTCGCGTGGATACGCAGTATTTT CASSRVDTQYF
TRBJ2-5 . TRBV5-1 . TGCGCCAGCAGCTTGGATGCGGGGACCCAAGAGACCCAGTACTTC CASSLDAGTQETQYF
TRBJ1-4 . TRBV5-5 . TGTGCCAGCAGAAGGGGAGGAACTAATGAAAAACTGTTTTTT CASRRGGTNEKLFF
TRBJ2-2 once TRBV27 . TGTGCCAGCATGGAACAGCCGTTGAACACCGGGGAGCTGTTTTTT CASMEQPLNTGELFF
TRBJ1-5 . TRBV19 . TGTGCCAGTAGTACGCTCGGGGTCAATCAGCCCCAGCATTTT CASSTLGVNQPQHF
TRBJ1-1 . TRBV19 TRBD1 TGTGCCAGTAGTATTTTGGGGGCAGGGGGCACTGAAGCTTTCTTT CASSILGAGGTEAFF
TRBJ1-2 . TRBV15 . TGTGCCACCAGCAGAGATCAGGGGGGCTACACCTTC CATSRDQGGYTF
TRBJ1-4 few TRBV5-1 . TGCGCCAGCAGCTTGGCCGGGAGGGTTGGTGAAAAACTGTTTTTT CASSLAGRVGEKLFF
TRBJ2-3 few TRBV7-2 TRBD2 TGTGCCAGCAGCTTTAGAGTAGCGGGAGTGTCTAGCACAGATACGCAGTATTTT CASSFRVAGVSSTDTQYF
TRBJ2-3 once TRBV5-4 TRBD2 TGTGCCAGCAGCACTAATCGGGCTAGCGGGAGAAGAGAAGATACGCAGTATTTT CASSTNRASGRREDTQYF
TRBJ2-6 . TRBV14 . TGTGCCAGCAGCCAAGATCAAGGACAGCCTGGGGCCAACGTCCTGACTTTC CASSQDQGQPGANVLTF
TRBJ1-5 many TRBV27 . TGTGCCAGCAGAAGTGGACAGCGCAATCAGCCCCAGCATTTT CASRSGQRNQPQHF
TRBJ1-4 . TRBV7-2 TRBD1 TGTGCCAGCAGCCAAACCGGGGACAGGGGCGAAAAACTGTTTTTT CASSQTGDRGEKLFF
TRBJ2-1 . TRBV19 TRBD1 TGTGCCAGTAGTATATCAGGGGGTAAGGAACAGTTCTTC CASSISGGKEQFF
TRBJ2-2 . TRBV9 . TGTGCCAGCAGCGTAACGTCGGGGGTAAACACCGGGGAGCTGTTTTTT CASSVTSGVNTGELFF
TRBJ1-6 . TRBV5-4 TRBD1 TGTGCCAGCAGCTCCCGGGGACAGGGCTCACCCCTCCACTTT CASSSRGQGSPLHF
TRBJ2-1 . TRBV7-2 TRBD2 TGTGCCAGCAGCTTAAACCCGGGGGGGTACAATGAGCAGTTCTTC CASSLNPGGYNEQFF
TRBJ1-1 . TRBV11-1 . TGTGCCAGCAGCTTAACAGGGATGAACACTGAAGCTTTCTTT CASSLTGMNTEAFF
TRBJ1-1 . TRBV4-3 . TGCGCCAGCAGACCAGGGGAGGGAGCGAACACTGAAGCTTTCTTT CASRPGEGANTEAFF